These 18 T cell receptor beta chains were all obtained from the same sample, sequenced in a study of T cell repertoires in cytomegalovirus infection. Each CDR3 protein gets one entry after TCRdb re-called the reads with MiXCR. The sample shows 450,000 to 650,000 distinct CDR3 sequences, more than 25% of them seen only once. Sample: PBMCs. The receptors come from a human donor in good health (CMV status not recorded). Some clones in this sample may be carry-over from other donors' samples.

This clonotype was found a few times. The chain is built from TRBV5-5 and TRBJ2-4; D is unresolved. The V and J ends lost 5 bases and 7 bases respectively, with 16 bases between them. The CDR3 consists of 14 residues. Germline V CDR1 and CDR2: SGHKS, YYEKEE (reference sequence). The CDR3 sequence is CASSSDPTGNIQYF. In nucleotides, the CDR3 is TGTGCCAGCAGTTCAGACCCGACCGGTAACATTCAGTACTTC.

This clonotype came up a few times. The rearrangement uses TRBV7-8 and TRBJ1-6; a possible D gene is TRBD1 (6 bases). Deletions cut 1 base from V and 10 bases from J, with 14 bases between. This CDR3 is 15 amino acids long. The V gene's germline CDR1 is SGHVS and CDR2 FQNEAQ. For the CDR3, the DNA is TGTGCCAGCAGCTTAGGGACAGCAACTTACTCACCCCTCCACTTT. This gives the protein CASSLGTATYSPLHF. The full variable domain, its missing parts supplied by reference TRBV7-8 and TRBJ1-6, is GAGVSQSPRYKVAKRGQDVALRCDPISGHVSLFWYQQALGQGPEFLTYFQNEAQLDKSGLPSDRFFAERPEGSVSTLKIQRTQQEDSAVYLCASSLGTATYSPLHFGNGTRLTVT.

This chain joins TRBV7-2 and TRBJ1-5, with D tentatively TRBD1 (6 bases). V lost 7 bases, J lost 1 base, and 14 bases lay in between. The CDR3 consists of 15 residues. Per the germline V gene, CDR1 is SGHTA and CDR2 is FQGNSA. The CDR3 spells CASNPSGASNQPQHF. Here the CDR3 DNA reads TGTGCCAGCAACCCATCAGGGGCCAGCAATCAGCCCCAGCATTTT.

The V call is TRBV6-6, the J call TRBJ2-2, with a possible D match to TRBD2 (6 bases). Trimming took off 4 bases at V and 2 bases at J, with 23 bases between the two ends. CDR1 MNHNY and CDR2 SVGAGI come from the germline V gene (reference sequence). This CDR3 contains 19 residues. In nucleotides, the CDR3 is TGTGCCAGCAGTTCACCTAGTCGCCGGGACTCATACAACACCGGGGAGCTGTTTTTT. Its translation is CASSSPSRRDSYNTGELFF.

Many counts were recorded for this clonotype. The CDR3 reads CASSQGGDQPQHF. The CDR3 nucleotides are TGTGCCAGCAGCCAAGGTGGGGACCAGCCCCAGCATTTT. The chain couples TRBV4-2 to TRBJ1-5; the D gene is possibly TRBD1 (5 bases). The CDR3 has 13 residues. Germline V gene sequence: CDR1 LGHNA, CDR2 YNFKEQ. The V gene lost 1 base and the J gene lost 7 bases, with 8 bases spanning the gap.

This clonotype was counted only a few times. V usage is TRBV19 and J usage is TRBJ2-5; the D gene is possibly TRBD2 (5 bases). V lost 5 bases, J lost 5 bases, and 15 bases lay in between. The CDR3 totals 14 residues. Per germline, CDR1 LNHDA and CDR2 SQIVND (reference sequence). CDR3 DNA sequence: TGTGCCAGTAGTGCACTAGGTCTTAGGGAGACCCAGTACTTC. Its protein is CASSALGLRETQYF.

There are a few counts of this clonotype. The gene calls are TRBV20-1 and TRBJ2-7; 10 bases map to TRBD2. This CDR3 is built from 14 residues. The V and J ends lost 3 bases and 6 bases, in that order; junction bases with no gene match: 8. Germline loops: CDR1 DFQATT, CDR2 SNEGSKA (reference sequence). CDR3 in amino acids: CSASTSGIVREQYF. In nucleotides, the CDR3 is TGCAGTGCTAGTACTAGCGGGATCGTACGCGAGCAGTACTTC.

In this sample, this clonotype turned up many times. CDR3 nucleotide sequence: TGTGCCAGCAGCCATACGGGACTAGCGGGCCGGAGGCGGGAGACCCAGTACTTC. Its translation is CASSHTGLAGRRRETQYF. The J gene is TRBJ2-5, the V gene TRBV7-2; the match to TRBD2 covers 12 bases. Unmatched junction bases numbered 15, after V lost 5 bases and J lost 5 bases. This CDR3 has 18 residues. Germline V gene lookup returns CDR1 SGHTA and CDR2 FQGNSA.

The chain joins TRBV12-3 or TRBV12-4 to TRBJ2-5; 13 bases agree with TRBD2. The CDR3 loop spans 16 amino acids. Trimming removed 5 bases from V and 5 bases from J; junction bases left unmatched: 8. The CDR3 here is CASSQLAGGPRETQYF. CDR3 DNA sequence: TGTGCCAGCAGTCAACTAGCGGGAGGGCCTCGGGAGACCCAGTACTTC.

V usage is TRBV14 and J usage is TRBJ2-2; possibly TRBD1 or TRBD2 for D (5 bases each). Germline CDR1 reads SGHDN; CDR2 reads FVKESK. The CDR3 spans 16 residues. The V gene lost 0 bases and the J gene lost 4 bases, with 12 bases spanning the gap. CDR3 coding DNA: TGTGCCAGCAGCCAAGATGTCGGGGCCACCACCGGGGAGCTGTTTTTT. It translates to CASSQDVGATTGELFF.

This clonotype was recorded many times. This chain links TRBV6-1 with TRBJ2-1, with 14 bases fitting TRBD2. Losses at the gene ends were 6 bases for V and 7 bases for J; bases not matched to a gene: 14. Looked up from germline, CDR1 is MNHNS and CDR2 is SASEGT. The CDR3 sequence is 18 residues long. The chain's CDR3 is CASSGGRGTSGSGNEQFF. CDR3 DNA: TGTGCCAGCAGCGGGGGACGGGGGACTAGCGGGAGTGGGAATGAGCAGTTCTTC.

CDR3 nucleotides: TGTGCCAGCAGCTTGTTAGCGGGCCTCACCGGGGAGCTGTTTTTT. Protein product: CASSLLAGLTGELFF. The rearrangement uses TRBV5-6 and TRBJ2-2; 7 bases map to TRBD2. The germline V gene has CDR1 SGHDT and CDR2 YYEEEE. Unmatched junction bases numbered 4, after V lost 1 base and J lost 4 bases. This CDR3 has 15 residues.

The rearrangement links TRBV5-6 to TRBJ2-3; D may be TRBD2 (5 bases). The V end was cut by 1 base, the J end by 8 bases, with 14 bases between. Germline V gene lookup returns CDR1 SGHDT and CDR2 YYEEEE. The CDR3 loop spans 14 amino acids. The CDR3 nucleotides are TGTGCCAGCAGCTTGTCCGGACTCCTCCCTACGCAGTATTTT. This sequence encodes CASSLSGLLPTQYF.

The rearrangement links TRBV10-3 to TRBJ1-6; TRBD1 matches at 8 bases. V trimming: 5 bases; J trimming: 7 bases; junction bases outside the gene matches: 7. The V gene's germline CDR1 is ENHRY and CDR2 SYGVKD. This CDR3 has 15 residues. CDR3 nucleotide sequence: TGTGCCATCAGTTTCGGGGACAGGAGGAATTCACCCCTCCACTTT. The encoded protein is CAISFGDRRNSPLHF.

This chain links TRBV5-1 with TRBJ1-1, with a tentative D call TRBD1 (6 bases). Between the trimmed V and J ends, which lost 4 bases and 0 bases, there was a span of 10 bases. Germline V gives CDR1 SGHRS, CDR2 YFSETQ. The length of the CDR3 is 14 residues. In nucleotides, the CDR3 is TGCGCCAGCAGCGCACAGGGATTGAACACTGAAGCTTTCTTT. Translated: CASSAQGLNTEAFF.

This chain links TRBV25-1 with TRBJ1-2; D gene unclear. The germline gives CDR1 MGHDK, CDR2 SYGVNS. The CDR3 is made up of 15 amino acids. V was trimmed by 3 bases and J by 2 bases, leaving 13 bases between them. CDR3 residues: CASSEGQAINYGYTF. Here the CDR3 DNA reads TGTGCCAGCAGTGAGGGCCAGGCGATCAACTATGGCTACACCTTC.

This clonotype was observed a few times. This sequence joins TRBV11-2 and TRBJ2-5, with 10 positions matching TRBD2. V was pared by 5 bases and J by 1 base, with 7 bases of the junction left unmatched. CDR1 is SGHAT and CDR2 is FQNNGV in the germline V gene. There are 16 residues in the CDR3. CDR3 residues: CASSDWTSGGQETQYF. The CDR3 nucleotides are TGTGCCAGCAGCGATTGGACTAGCGGAGGCCAAGAGACCCAGTACTTC.

This clonotype was counted ten times or more. The rearrangement links TRBV7-2 to TRBJ1-2; 8 positions agree with TRBD1. The CDR3 loop spans 15 amino acids. The junction had 10 bases not matched to a gene; V was cut back by 5 bases and J by 5 bases. The germline CDR1 and CDR2 sequences are SGHTA and FQGNSA. Here the CDR3 reads CASSQGLDREYGYTF. The CDR3 coding sequence is TGTGCCAGCAGCCAAGGATTGGACAGGGAGTATGGCTACACCTTC.